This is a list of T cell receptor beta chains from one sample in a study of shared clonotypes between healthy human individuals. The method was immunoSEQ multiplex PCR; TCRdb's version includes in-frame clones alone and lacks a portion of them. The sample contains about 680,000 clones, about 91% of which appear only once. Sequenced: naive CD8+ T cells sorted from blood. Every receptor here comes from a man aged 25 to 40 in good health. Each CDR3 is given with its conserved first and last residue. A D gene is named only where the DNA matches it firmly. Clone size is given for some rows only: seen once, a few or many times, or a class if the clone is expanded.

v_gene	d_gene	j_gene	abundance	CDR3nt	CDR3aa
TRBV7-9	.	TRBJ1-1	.	TGTGCCAGCAGCTTGGGCTCGAACACTGAAGCTTTCTTT	CASSLGSNTEAFF
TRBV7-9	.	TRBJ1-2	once	TGTGCCAGCAGCCCGGATTTTGGACAGAACTATGGCTACACCTTC	CASSPDFGQNYGYTF
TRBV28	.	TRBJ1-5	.	TGTGCCAGCAGTTTGGAGGGGATCAGGTCGCAGCCCCAGCATTTT	CASSLEGIRSQPQHF
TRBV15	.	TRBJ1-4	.	TGTGCCACCAGCAGAGATGTGAGGGGAAGTGAAAAACTGTTTTTT	CATSRDVRGSEKLFF
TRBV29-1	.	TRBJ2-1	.	TGCAGCGTTGAAGGGTTACCTAGTGCATCTTACAATGAGCAGTTCTTC	CSVEGLPSASYNEQFF
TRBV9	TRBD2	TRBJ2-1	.	TGTGCCAGCCGGGGACTAGCGGGAGTGGGGAATGAGCAGTTCTTC	CASRGLAGVGNEQFF
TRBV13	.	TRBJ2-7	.	TGTGCCAGCGGCGGAAACTCCTACGAGCAGTACTTC	CASGGNSYEQYF
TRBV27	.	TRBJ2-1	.	TGTGCCAGCAGTTCCGGGACCCTTATCCCCCATGAGCAGTTCTTC	CASSSGTLIPHEQFF
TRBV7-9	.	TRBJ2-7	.	TGTGCCAGCAGCTTAAGTAGTAGTTCCTACGAGCAGTACTTC	CASSLSSSSYEQYF
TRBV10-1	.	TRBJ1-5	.	TGCGCCAGCAGTGAATTATCTGATCAGCCCCAGCATTTT	CASSELSDQPQHF
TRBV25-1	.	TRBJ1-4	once	TGTGCCAGCAGTGGAGTCCCTTTTAAGGAAAAACTGTTTTTT	CASSGVPFKEKLFF
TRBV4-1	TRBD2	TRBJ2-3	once	TGCGCCAGCAGCCCCCTTGGGGCGGGAGTTGTAGATACGCAGTATTTT	CASSPLGAGVVDTQYF
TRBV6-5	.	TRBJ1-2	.	TGTGCCAGCAGTTATGGTGTGAATAACTATGGCTACACCTTC	CASSYGVNNYGYTF
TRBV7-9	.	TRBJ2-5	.	TGTGCCAGCAGCTTAGTAGCTGGGCAGGGTTGGGAGACCCAGTACTTC	CASSLVAGQGWETQYF
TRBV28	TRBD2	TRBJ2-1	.	TGTGCCAGCAGTTTGCTAGCGGCCTACAATGAGCAGTTCTTC	CASSLLAAYNEQFF
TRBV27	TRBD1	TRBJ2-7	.	TGTGCCAGCAGTACGACAGGGGGTTCCTACGAGCAGTACTTC	CASSTTGGSYEQYF
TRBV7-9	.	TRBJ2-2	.	TGTGCCAGCAGCTTAGCGCCGTCTTACACCGGGGAGCTGTTTTTT	CASSLAPSYTGELFF
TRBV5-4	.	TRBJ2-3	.	TGTGCCAGCAGCGAGACCCCCGGTACGCAGTATTTT	CASSETPGTQYF
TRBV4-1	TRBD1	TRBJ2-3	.	TGCGCCAGAAACAGGGGGCCTTTCACAGATACGCAGTATTTT	CARNRGPFTDTQYF
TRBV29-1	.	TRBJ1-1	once	TGCAGCGTCGCCACAGATGACACTGAAGCTTTCTTT	CSVATDDTEAFF
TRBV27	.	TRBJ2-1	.	TGTGCCAGCTCCCAATCGATCAATGAGCAGTTCTTC	CASSQSINEQFF
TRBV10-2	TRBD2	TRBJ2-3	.	TGCGCCACCAAGGGGACTAGCGGGGGCACAGATACGCAGTATTTT	CATKGTSGGTDTQYF
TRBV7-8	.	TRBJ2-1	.	TGTGCCAGCAGCTTACCAATAGAGGATTTGACGGGAAGCTCCTACAATGAGCAGTTCTTC	CASSLPIEDLTGSSYNEQFF
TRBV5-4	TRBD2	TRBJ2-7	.	TGTGCCAGCAGCTTGGCCGGGGGGGCCCGAAGCTACGAGCAGTACTTC	CASSLAGGARSYEQYF
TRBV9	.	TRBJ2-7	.	TGTGCCAGCAGCGTAGCTACGGACTACGAGCAGTACTTC	CASSVATDYEQYF
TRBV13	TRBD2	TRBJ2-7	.	TGTGCCAGCAGCATACGGACTAGCGGGAGGCCCTACGAGCAGTACTTC	CASSIRTSGRPYEQYF
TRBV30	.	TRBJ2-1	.	TGTGCCTGGAGTGTACTACGGGGGAATGAGCAGTTCTTC	CAWSVLRGNEQFF
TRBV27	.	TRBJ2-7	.	TGTGCCAGCAGTTTCTCGAGGAGCTCCTACGAGCAGTACTTC	CASSFSRSSYEQYF
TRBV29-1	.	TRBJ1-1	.	TGCAGCGCACTTAATATGAACACTGAAGCTTTCTTT	CSALNMNTEAFF